The clone carrying this T cell receptor (beta chain) came up once. Its cognate antigen is unknown. Clones were read by immunoSEQ multiplex PCR, and TCRdb kept only the in-frame ones, dropping some. The repertoire holds 70,000 or so clones, with roughly 85% as singletons. The germline CDR1 and CDR2 sequences are LGHNA and YNFKEQ. The ends lost 0 bases at V and 0 bases at J; junction bases unmatched: 15. The CDR3 is made up of 21 amino acids. The data stem from a study of OX40 agonist ivuxolimab in advanced cancers. Overall study: Administration of intravenous ivuxolimab to patients occurred every 2 weeks at 0.01 to 10 mg/kg.

Findings and caveats of the study: Blood T cells, both CD4+ and CD8+, expanded clonally by week 6 at 0.1 to 3.0 mg/kg.

This receptor was taken from an adult with an advanced solid tumor such as melanoma, head and neck, liver or kidney cancer. This specimen consisted of CD4+ or CD8+ T cells sorted from blood, obtained in a trial of the OX40 agonist ivuxolimab. J is TRBJ1-5 and V is TRBV4-2, with 9 nucleotides matching TRBD1. The CDR3 DNA follows: TGTGCCAGCAGCCAAGAGGGACAGGGCAGCGGGTTAATGGATAGCAATCAGCCCCAGCATTTT. Translated: CASSQEGQGSGLMDSNQPQHF.